The entry that follows covers one TCR beta chain sequence. The library was prepared for alpha chains; this beta chain is a stray read, so its frequency means little. V lost 5 bases and J lost 2, with 13 bases in between. CDR1 is MNHEY, CDR2 SMNVEV, per germline (reference sequence). The CDR3 extends over 14 amino acids. A unique molecular identifier was attached to every TCR cDNA molecule. MiXCR, applied by TCRdb to the 5' RACE reads, yields one record per CDR3 protein. Among about 300 distinct CDR3 sequences listed, more than 9.5% were seen once. The data belong to a study of spatial heterogeneity in lung cancer. Study-wide background: Each time, sequencing found more beta-chain sequences than alpha-chain sequences.

Time point specified: sample taken at primary tumor resection. The 60 to 90 donors had untreated early-stage non-small cell lung cancer. Without sorting, whole RNA was sequenced from tumor, nontumor lung or frozen PBMC. Sequencing was performed on normal lung tissue next to the tumor, taken at surgery. J is TRBJ2-7 and V is TRBV27; TRBD1 might be the D (6 bases). This TCR was recovered from a male donor with early-stage non-small cell lung cancer. The DNA of the CDR3 is TGTGCCAGCAGTCACAGCGCAGGGGCCTACGAGCAGTACTTC. Its protein is CASSHSAGAYEQYF.